This note documents a single TCR beta chain sequence. This clone's antigen is unknown. No base quality values were provided; no much bigger clone lies one nucleotide off. CDR3 length: 14 amino acids, cysteine to phenylalanine. Left in the record is the CDR3 DNA by itself, 42 bases read in frame from the first base. From a lookup of the germline V gene, CDR1 and CDR2 are MNHEY and SVGAGI. V loses 4 bases, J loses 0 bases, and the germline ends lie 7 bases apart. The data belong to a study of control samples from healthy donors and cancer patients (dated by TCRdb to 2020 to 2022). Libraries were constructed by the immunoSEQ multiplex PCR assay. TCRdb retrieved this table from immuneACCESS and kept in-frame rearrangements only. Not all clones are present; in checked studies, unresolved V genes account for under half, and no reason is known for the remainder. The sample data list around 110,000 clones, and 85% to 90% of these were observed just once. The ten largest clones capture 2% to 3% of the sample.

The receptor was isolated from a woman in her seventies in good health. The material sequenced was blood. Rearrangement joined TRBV6-5 to TRBJ2-4, with no confidently assigned D gene. The DNA reads as follows: TGTGCCAGCAGTTCAGGTCTAGCCAAAAACATTCAGTACTTC. Translated, this gives CASSSGLAKNIQYF.